The clone carrying this T cell receptor beta chain has only a few counts. Its antigen is still unknown. One end of the junction is discordant with germline, which a read error may explain. The CDR3 covers 14 residues. CDR1 and CDR2 (germline): SGDLS, YYNGEE. These data originate in a study of T cells in Graves' hyperthyroidism and ophthalmopathy. Study results and limitations: Most expanded thyroid clonotypes above 0.001 recurred in blood.

Hyperthyroidism was newly diagnosed in patients aged 18 to 65 (duration under 2 months). Lactation, pregnancy, other autoimmune disease or uncontrolled infection led to exclusion of patients. PBMCs stemmed from 10 ml fresh peripheral blood. There were TCR beta CDR3 regions amplified from RNA transcripts. The HTBI primer set served for first-round RT-PCR of the TCR CDR3. TCRdb re-derived calls from the multiplex PCR reads in MiXCR, one entry per CDR3 protein. Among around 340,000 distinct CDR3 sequences listed, 15% to 20% were seen once. The sample was blood. The chain is built from TRBV9 and TRBJ2-5; perhaps TRBD2 as D (6 bases). This TCR was recovered from a woman under 40 with Graves' hyperthyroidism that later progressed to Graves' ophthalmopathy. CDR3 loop: CAGSVADGQETQYF. CDR3 DNA: TGTGCCGGCAGCGTAGCGGACGGCCAAGAGACCCAGTACTTC.